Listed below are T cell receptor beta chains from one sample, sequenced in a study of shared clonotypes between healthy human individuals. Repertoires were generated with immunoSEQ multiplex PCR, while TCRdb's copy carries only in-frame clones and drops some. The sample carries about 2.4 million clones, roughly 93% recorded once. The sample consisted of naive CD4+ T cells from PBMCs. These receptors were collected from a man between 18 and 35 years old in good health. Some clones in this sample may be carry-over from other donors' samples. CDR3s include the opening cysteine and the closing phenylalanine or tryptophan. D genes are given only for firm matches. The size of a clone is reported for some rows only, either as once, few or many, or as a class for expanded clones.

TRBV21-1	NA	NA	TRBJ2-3	TGTGCCAGCAGCAAAGTTCCTAGCGGGAACACAGATACGCAGTATTTT	CASSKVPSGNTDTQYF
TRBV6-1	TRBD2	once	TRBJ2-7	TGTGTGACGACCGGGACTACGTCCTACGAGCAGTACTTC	CVTTGTTSYEQYF
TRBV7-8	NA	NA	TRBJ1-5	TGTGCCAGCAGCTTACAGCAGGGGCCCAATCAGCCCCAGCATTTT	CASSLQQGPNQPQHF
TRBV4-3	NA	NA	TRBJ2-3	TGCGCCAGCAGCCGTCATAGGGACACAGATACGCAGTATTTT	CASSRHRDTDTQYF
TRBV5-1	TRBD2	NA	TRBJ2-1	TGCGCCAGCAGCGCCAGACTAGCGGGAGGGTACAATGAGCAGTTCTTC	CASSARLAGGYNEQFF
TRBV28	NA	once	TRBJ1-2	TGTGCCAGCAGTTTGGTCGCCTATGGCTACACCTTC	CASSLVAYGYTF
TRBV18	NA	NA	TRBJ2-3	TGTGCCAGCTCCCCCCGGCGGGGAGATACGCAGTATTTT	CASSPRRGDTQYF
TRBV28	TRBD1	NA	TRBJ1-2	TGTGCCAGCCAAAACTCAGGGGGCGCGGACTATGGCTACACCTTC	CASQNSGGADYGYTF
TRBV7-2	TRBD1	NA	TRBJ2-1	TGTGCCAGCAGCCGGACAGGGTCCTACAATGAGCAGTTCTTC	CASSRTGSYNEQFF
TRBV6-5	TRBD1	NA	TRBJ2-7	TGTGCCAGCAGGCATTCCGGGACAGGGGACGAGCAGTACTTC	CASRHSGTGDEQYF